This entry lists 3 T cell receptor beta chains sequenced from one sample in a study of vaccination and CD4 T cells after COVID-19. The antigens for these receptors are not known. Specified treatment: roughly ten-day PBMC culture with coronavirus spike peptide pools or control peptides (ViraFEST assay). Gathered ahead of the COVID-19 pandemic (2011-2018) were the CD4+ T cells of the unexposed donor. An Oncomine TCR Beta short-read assay was used to sequence the DNA from cultured CD4+ T cells. Genomic DNA was drawn out of CD4+ T cells grown in culture. From the PCR reads, TCRdb called clonotypes with MiXCR, one entry per CDR3 protein. The data hold approximately 9,000 distinct CDR3 sequences, with about 34% observed a single time. Specimen: CD4+ T cells from blood, cultured in vitro. Receptors originate from a human donor in good health.

This chain uses TRBV6-2 or TRBV6-3 with TRBJ2-7; TRBD1 matches 10 bases. The V and J ends lost 4 bases and 2 bases, in that order; junction bases with no gene match: 8. The length of the CDR3 is 16 residues. CDR1 and CDR2 from the germline V gene are MNHEY and SVGEGT. The DNA of the CDR3 is TGTGCCAGCAGTTGGACATCCGGGACAGGGGCCTACGAGCAGTACTTC. Its protein product is CASSWTSGTGAYEQYF.

This clonotype has just a few counts. The V and J genes are TRBV6-2 or TRBV6-3 and TRBJ1-5; no clear D. Germline lookup yields CDR1 MNHEY and CDR2 SVGEGT. The CDR3 contains 15 residues. With 7 bases removed from V and 4 bases from J, the gap between germline ends came to 17 bases. The CDR3 is CASTSPHRGNQPQHF. As DNA, the CDR3 is TGTGCCAGCACATCCCCCCATCGGGGTAATCAGCCCCAGCATTTT.

The chain employs TRBV28 and TRBJ1-2, with D possibly being TRBD1 (6 bases). CDR1 is MDHEN and CDR2 is SYDVKM in the germline V gene. Trimming cost V 7 bases and J 4 bases, with 19 bases left between them. This CDR3 region has 15 residues. CDR3 region: CASTLTGGGPYGYTF. DNA of the CDR3: TGTGCCAGCACCCTTACCGGGGGGGGCCCCTATGGCTACACCTTC.